This T cell receptor beta chain was found in a study of control samples from healthy donors and cancer patients (dated by TCRdb to the early 2020s). The CDR3 goes from the cysteine to the phenylalanine over 15 residues. CDR3 DNA only is kept here, 45 bases in frame from base 1. With respect to this clone: The antigen it binds to is not known. Qualities for individual bases were not recorded, and no much larger clone is one base off.

Receptor amplification or capture employed the immunoSEQ multiplex PCR assay. The table was pulled from immuneACCESS by TCRdb, which kept in-frame rearrangements only. Such tables lose some clones; where checked, under half of the loss comes from unresolved V genes, and the rest has no known cause. For this sample the table gives 55,000 to 80,000 clones, of which about nine tenths were detected only once. The top ten constitute 5% to 6.5% of the sample. The sequence was collected from a man aged 55 to 70 with colorectal cancer. The chain is made from TRBV21-1 and TRBJ1-1; the table's D gene call, TRBD1, was not cross checked with the DNA. TRBV21-1 is listed as a pseudogene. Sequencing was done on a sample of PBMCs. The base sequence is TGTGCCAGCAGCACGACGGGACAGAAAGCCACTGAAGCTTTCTTT. Translation gives CASSTTGQKATEAFF.